This T cell receptor (beta chain) was profiled in a study of blood T cell repertoires in COVID-19. About the research overall: Sources were T cells, B-cell-depleted T cells, or PBMCs; the material itself was cDNA or gDNA.

Source study methods: Nucleated cell number was recorded as an estimate derived from reference gene primer amplification. Using immunoSEQ multiplex PCR, the repertoire was profiled, and TCRdb retains in-frame clones only, with some absent. That table is the source of V, J and clone size, and D and trimming were worked out from the DNA. The profile shows some 350,000 clones, approximately 90% of them singletons. The germline V gene encodes CDR1 LNHDA and CDR2 SQIVND (reference sequence). CDR3 length equals 14 residues. The V gene end was trimmed by 1 base and the J gene end by 8 bases; junction bases not matched to a gene: 4. The study drew participants aged about 18 to 90 years from about two dozen US areas. Researchers sorted participants into cohorts using their self-reported clinical history.

What was sequenced was PBMCs or T cells enriched from blood (not recorded which). The V gene is TRBV19, the J gene TRBJ1-1, with 10 bases that match TRBD1. The source is a young man who had recovered from COVID-19. The CDR3 protein is CASSIGDRGREAFF. The CDR3 nucleotides are TGTGCCAGTAGTATAGGGGACAGGGGTCGGGAAGCTTTCTTT.